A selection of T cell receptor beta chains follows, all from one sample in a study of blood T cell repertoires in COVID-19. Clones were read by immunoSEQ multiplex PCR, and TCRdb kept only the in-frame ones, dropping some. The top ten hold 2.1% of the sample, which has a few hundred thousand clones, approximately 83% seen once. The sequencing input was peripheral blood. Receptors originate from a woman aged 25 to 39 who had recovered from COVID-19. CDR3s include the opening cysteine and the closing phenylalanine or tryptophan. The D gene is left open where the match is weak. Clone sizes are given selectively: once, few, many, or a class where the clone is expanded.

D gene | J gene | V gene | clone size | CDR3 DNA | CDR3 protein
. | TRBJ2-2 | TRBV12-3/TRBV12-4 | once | TGTGCCGGAGGGCCATCGAACACCGGGGAGCTGTTTTTT | CAGGPSNTGELFF
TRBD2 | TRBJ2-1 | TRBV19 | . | TGTGCCAGTAGTTTGACTAGCGGGAGTTCCTCCTACAATGAGCAGTTCTTC | CASSLTSGSSSYNEQFF
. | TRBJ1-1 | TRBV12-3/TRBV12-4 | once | TGTGCCAGCAGTCGACTAGAGGAGGCTTTCTTT | CASSRLEEAFF
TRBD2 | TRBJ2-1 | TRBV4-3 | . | TGCGCCAGCAGCCAAGAAGCGGGAGGTGGAGATGAGCAGTTCTTC | CASSQEAGGGDEQFF
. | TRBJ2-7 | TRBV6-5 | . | TGTGCCAGCAGTTATCAGGGGTCCTTTTACGAGCAGTACTTC | CASSYQGSFYEQYF
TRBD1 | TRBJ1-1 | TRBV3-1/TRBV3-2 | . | TGTGCCAGCAGCACACTCTGGACAGGGAGGGGGCCAAACACTGAAGCTTTCTTT | CASSTLWTGRGPNTEAFF
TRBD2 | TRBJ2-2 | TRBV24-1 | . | TGTGCCACCGGACTAGCGGGAAACACCGGGGAGCTGTTTTTT | CATGLAGNTGELFF
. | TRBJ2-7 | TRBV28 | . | TGTGCCACCGGACAGTTCAACGAGCAGTACTTC | CATGQFNEQYF
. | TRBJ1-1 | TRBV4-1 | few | TGCGCCAGCAGTCTCAGGGAGAACACTGAAGCTTTCTTT | CASSLRENTEAFF
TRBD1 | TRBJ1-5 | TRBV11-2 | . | TGTGCCAGCAGACACAGGGGGAGCAATCAGCCCCAGCATTTT | CASRHRGSNQPQHF
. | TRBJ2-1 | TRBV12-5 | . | TGTGCTAGTGGTTTGGGGACAACTAATGAGCAGTTCTTC | CASGLGTTNEQFF
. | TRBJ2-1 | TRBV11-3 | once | TGTGCCAGCAGCCCTACTAGGGAACCAACCAATGAGCAGTTCTTC | CASSPTREPTNEQFF
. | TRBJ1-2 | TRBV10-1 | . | TGCGCCAGCAGTGAGTCCCCCGAGAGCGGCTACACCTTC | CASSESPESGYTF
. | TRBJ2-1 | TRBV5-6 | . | TGTGCCAGCAGCCCCGCTACCGGGGGAAGCTACAATGAGCAGTTCTTC | CASSPATGGSYNEQFF
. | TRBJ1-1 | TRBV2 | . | TGTGCCAGCCATAGGGGAGGCACTGAAGCTTTCTTT | CASHRGGTEAFF